This TCR beta chain came from a study of blood T cell repertoires in COVID-19. Germline CDR1 is SNHLY and CDR2 is FYNNEI. This CDR3 has 13 residues. The V and J ends lost 3 bases and 11 bases respectively, with 14 bases between them. In the source study's methods: Reference gene primer amplification in the assay estimated nucleated cell counts. Clones were sequenced by immunoSEQ multiplex PCR, and TCRdb holds only the in-frame ones, with some missing. That table supplies the V and J calls and clone size; D and trimming were determined from the DNA. The sample has roughly 260,000 clones; approximately 90% are singletons.

Sequencing was performed on peripheral blood. The gene calls are TRBV2 and TRBJ1-5, with D possibly TRBD1 on 5 matching bases. This receptor was obtained from a woman aged 45-65 years who had recovered from COVID-19. The CDR3 DNA is TGTGCCAGCAGTGACGCGGGGGAACGGACCCAGCATTTT. Translation gives CASSDAGERTQHF.